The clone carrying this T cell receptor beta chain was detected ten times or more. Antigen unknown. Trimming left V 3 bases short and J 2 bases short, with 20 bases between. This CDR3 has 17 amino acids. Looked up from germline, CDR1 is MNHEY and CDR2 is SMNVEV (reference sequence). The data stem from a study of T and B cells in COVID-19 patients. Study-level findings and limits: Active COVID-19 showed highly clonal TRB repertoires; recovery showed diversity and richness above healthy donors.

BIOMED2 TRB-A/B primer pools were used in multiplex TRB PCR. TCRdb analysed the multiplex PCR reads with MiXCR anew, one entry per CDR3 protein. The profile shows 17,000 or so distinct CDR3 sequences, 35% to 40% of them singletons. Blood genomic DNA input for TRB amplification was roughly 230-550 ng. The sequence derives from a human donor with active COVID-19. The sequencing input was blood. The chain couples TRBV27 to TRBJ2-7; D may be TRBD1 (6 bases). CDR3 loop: CASSLSNRVPVPYEQYF. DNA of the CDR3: TGTGCCAGCAGTTTGTCGAACAGGGTCCCCGTGCCCTACGAGCAGTACTTC.